This T cell receptor beta chain was sequenced during a study of blood T cell repertoires in COVID-19. Study in general: Samples representing acute and convalescent COVID-19 were sourced from the United States, Italy and Spain. Sample material is recorded as cDNA or gDNA derived from T cells, B-cell-depleted T cells, or PBMCs.

Per the authors' pipeline: Using reference gene primer amplification, nucleated cell counts were estimated. The method was immunoSEQ multiplex PCR; TCRdb's version includes in-frame clones alone and lacks a portion of them. That table supplies the V and J calls and clone size; D and trimming were determined from the DNA. The table has about 150,000 clones, around 84% seen once. This sequence originates from a woman aged 45 to 65 with acute or convalescent COVID-19. Sequenced: peripheral blood.

The CDR3 reads CASSVGLEPETQYF. The CDR3 DNA sequence: TGTGCCAGCAGCGTAGGTCTGGAGCCGGAGACCCAGTACTTC. V is TRBV9 and J is TRBJ2-5; D is unclear. V lost 0 bases, J lost 5 bases, and 11 bases lay in between. Per the germline V gene, CDR1 is SGDLS and CDR2 is YYNGEE. The CDR3 runs to 14 residues.